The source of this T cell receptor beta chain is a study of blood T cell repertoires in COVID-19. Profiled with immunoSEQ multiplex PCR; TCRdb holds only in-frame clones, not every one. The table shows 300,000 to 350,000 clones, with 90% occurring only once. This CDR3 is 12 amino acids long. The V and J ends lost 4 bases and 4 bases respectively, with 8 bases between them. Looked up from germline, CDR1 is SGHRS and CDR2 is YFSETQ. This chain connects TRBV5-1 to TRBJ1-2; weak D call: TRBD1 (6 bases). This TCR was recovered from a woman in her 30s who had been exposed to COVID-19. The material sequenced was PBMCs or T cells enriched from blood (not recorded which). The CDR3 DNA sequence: TGCGCCAGCAGCGAGACAGGCTATGGCTACACCTTC. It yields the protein CASSETGYGYTF.